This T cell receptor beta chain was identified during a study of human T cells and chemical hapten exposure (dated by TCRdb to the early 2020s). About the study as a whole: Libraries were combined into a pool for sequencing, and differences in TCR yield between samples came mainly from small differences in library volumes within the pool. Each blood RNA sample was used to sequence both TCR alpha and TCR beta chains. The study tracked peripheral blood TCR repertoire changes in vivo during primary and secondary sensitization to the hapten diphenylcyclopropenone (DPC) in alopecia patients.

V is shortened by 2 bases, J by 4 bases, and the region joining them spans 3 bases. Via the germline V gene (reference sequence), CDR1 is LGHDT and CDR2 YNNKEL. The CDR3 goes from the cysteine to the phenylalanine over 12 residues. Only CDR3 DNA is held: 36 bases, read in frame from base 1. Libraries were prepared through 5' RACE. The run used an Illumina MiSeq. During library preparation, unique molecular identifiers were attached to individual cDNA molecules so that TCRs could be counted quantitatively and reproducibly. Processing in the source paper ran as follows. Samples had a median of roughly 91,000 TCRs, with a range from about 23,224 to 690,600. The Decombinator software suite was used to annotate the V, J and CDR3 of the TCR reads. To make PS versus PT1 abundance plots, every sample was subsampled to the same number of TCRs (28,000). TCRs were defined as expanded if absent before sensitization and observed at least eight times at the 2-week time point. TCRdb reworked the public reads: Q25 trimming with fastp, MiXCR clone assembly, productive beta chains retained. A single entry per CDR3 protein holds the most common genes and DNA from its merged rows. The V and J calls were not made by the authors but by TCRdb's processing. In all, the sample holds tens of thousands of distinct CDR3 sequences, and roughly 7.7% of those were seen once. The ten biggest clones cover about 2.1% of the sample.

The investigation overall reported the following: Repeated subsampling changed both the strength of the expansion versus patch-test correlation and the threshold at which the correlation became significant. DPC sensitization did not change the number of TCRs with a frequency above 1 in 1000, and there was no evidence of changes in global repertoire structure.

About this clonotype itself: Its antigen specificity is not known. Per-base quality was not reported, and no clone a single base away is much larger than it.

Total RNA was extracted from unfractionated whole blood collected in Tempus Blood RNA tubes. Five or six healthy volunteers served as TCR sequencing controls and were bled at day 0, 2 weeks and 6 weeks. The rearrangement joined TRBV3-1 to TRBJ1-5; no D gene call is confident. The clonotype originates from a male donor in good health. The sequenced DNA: TGTGCCAGCAGCCAACCGAATCAGCCCCAGCATTTT. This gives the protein CASSQPNQPQHF.